A selection of T cell receptor beta chains follows, all from one sample in a study of blood T cell repertoires in COVID-19. The method was immunoSEQ multiplex PCR; TCRdb's version includes in-frame clones alone and lacks a portion of them. This table has 300,000 to 400,000 clones, roughly 90% appearing once. The sample taken for sequencing was peripheral blood. These receptors were collected from a woman between 25 and 40 years old with COVID-19, enrolled during active disease. The CDR3 runs from the conserved cysteine through the conserved F or W. A D gene is named only where the DNA matches it firmly. Size is stated for part of the rows, as once, few or many counts, or as a class when the clone is expanded.

d_gene	v_gene	j_gene	abundance	CDR3nt	CDR3aa
TRBD1	TRBV30	TRBJ2-7	NA	TGTGCCTGCCCCGGGACAGGGTACTACGAGCAGTACTTC	CACPGTGYYEQYF
NA	TRBV6-2/TRBV6-3	TRBJ2-2	NA	TGTGCCAGCAGTTACTTTGCTAGCCGTAACACCGGGGAGCTGTTTTTT	CASSYFASRNTGELFF
TRBD2	TRBV14	TRBJ2-5	many	TGTGCCAGCAGCAGACTAGCGGGGATGGAGACCCAGTACTTC	CASSRLAGMETQYF
NA	TRBV24-1	TRBJ2-3	NA	TGTGCCACCAGTGATGGAGGGGACGGCACAGATACGCAGTATTTT	CATSDGGDGTDTQYF
TRBD1	TRBV7-9	TRBJ2-3	NA	TGTGCCAGCAGCATACCTTACGGGACAGGGGGCACAGATACGCAGTATTTT	CASSIPYGTGGTDTQYF
TRBD2	TRBV15	TRBJ2-5	NA	TGTGCCACCAGCAGCGGGGGGTCAGGGGAGACCCAGTACTTC	CATSSGGSGETQYF
NA	TRBV18	TRBJ2-6	NA	TGTGCCAGCTCACTCAGGACACCATCCAACTCTGGGGCCAACGTCCTGACTTTC	CASSLRTPSNSGANVLTF
NA	TRBV7-9	TRBJ1-1	NA	TGTGCCAGCAGCTTGGGGGCTATGAACACTGAAGCTTTCTTT	CASSLGAMNTEAFF
TRBD2	TRBV9	TRBJ2-1	NA	TGTGCCAGCAGCGATACTAGCGGGACTTACAATGAGCAGTTCTTC	CASSDTSGTYNEQFF
TRBD1	TRBV28	TRBJ1-2	NA	TGTGCCAGCAGCGGACAGGGTTATGGCTACACCTTC	CASSGQGYGYTF
NA	TRBV2	TRBJ1-5	NA	TGTGCCAGCAGTGAACAGGGGAGCAATCAGCCCCAGCATTTT	CASSEQGSNQPQHF
TRBD2	TRBV2	TRBJ2-7	NA	TGTGCCAGCAGTACTAGCGGGGGAACCTACGAGCAGTACTTC	CASSTSGGTYEQYF
TRBD2	TRBV4-3	TRBJ2-3	NA	TGCGCCAGCAGGCAGGGACTAGCGGGACCAGATACGCAGTATTTT	CASRQGLAGPDTQYF
NA	TRBV10-1	TRBJ2-3	NA	TGCGCCAGCAGTCATTTGGAGGGCCGAAATACGCAGTATTTT	CASSHLEGRNTQYF
NA	TRBV4-3	TRBJ1-2	NA	TGCGCCAGCAGCCAAGACTACGTACAGGGAACTAACTATGGCTACACCTTC	CASSQDYVQGTNYGYTF
TRBD2	TRBV6-2/TRBV6-3	TRBJ2-6	NA	TGTGCCAGCAGTTACCAACTAGCGGGGGGTCCTGGGGCCAACGTCCTGACTTTC	CASSYQLAGGPGANVLTF
NA	TRBV18	TRBJ1-1	NA	TGTGCCAGCTCACCACAATCGGACAGTTACACTGAAGCTTTCTTT	CASSPQSDSYTEAFF
NA	TRBV6-6	TRBJ1-1	NA	TGTGCCAGCAGTCGCCGACCAGACAGCTTCCTCATGAACACTGAAGCTTTCTTT	CASSRRPDSFLMNTEAFF
TRBD1	TRBV12-5	TRBJ1-4	NA	TGTGCTAGTGGGACTGTGGAGGGGGCGAATGAAAAACTGTTTTTT	CASGTVEGANEKLFF
TRBD1	TRBV9	TRBJ2-2	NA	TGTGCCAGCAGCGTAGGGAGCAGGGGGGACAGGGGGTTTAGGTCCACCGGGGAGCTGTTTTTT	CASSVGSRGDRGFRSTGELFF
NA	TRBV21-1	TRBJ2-5	once	TGTGCCAGCAGCAAAGAAGTAAGGGTTGGGGGGAACGAGGAGACCCAGTACTTC	CASSKEVRVGGNEETQYF
TRBD1	TRBV7-2	TRBJ2-5	once	TGTGCCAGCAGCTTAGGGCCGGGACAGGGGGCAGGGGAGACCCAGTACTTC	CASSLGPGQGAGETQYF
TRBD2	TRBV6-6	TRBJ2-2	NA	TGTGCCAGCAGTATAATAGCGGGAGGGAGGCCCGGGGAGCTGTTTTTT	CASSIIAGGRPGELFF
NA	TRBV5-4	TRBJ1-3	NA	TGTGCCAGCAGCTTGGATGGGACACTTTTCTCTGGAAACACCATATATTTT	CASSLDGTLFSGNTIYF
TRBD1	TRBV19	TRBJ1-2	NA	TGTGCCAGTAGTATAGACTTACCGGGACAGCGAGGGTATGGCTACACCTTC	CASSIDLPGQRGYGYTF
NA	TRBV4-1	TRBJ1-3	NA	TGCGCCAGCAGCCAAGACGACAGATCTGGAAACACCATATATTTT	CASSQDDRSGNTIYF
TRBD2	TRBV3-1/TRBV3-2	TRBJ2-3	NA	TGTGCCAGCAGCCCCCCGGGACTAGCGGGAGGAAATACGCAGTATTTT	CASSPPGLAGGNTQYF
NA	TRBV19	TRBJ2-5	NA	TGTGCCAGTAGTTCAATCAGGGGAGAGACCCAGTACTTC	CASSSIRGETQYF
NA	TRBV4-2	TRBJ2-1	NA	TGTGCCAGCAGCCTGGGGCCCGCCGGACAGCGGGGTGAGCAGTTCTTC	CASSLGPAGQRGEQFF
NA	TRBV13	TRBJ2-3	NA	TGTGCCAGCAGCCTAGACGGTGGCGCTAGCGGCACAGATACGCAGTATTTT	CASSLDGGASGTDTQYF
NA	TRBV28	TRBJ1-4	NA	TGTGCCAGCAGTTTATCCAGGACTAATGAAAAACTGTTTTTT	CASSLSRTNEKLFF